A single sample is the source of the 24 T cell receptor beta chains below, sequenced in a study of blood T cell repertoires in COVID-19. This table comes from immunoSEQ multiplex PCR, and its TCRdb copy is limited to in-frame clones, with some not included. Among around 67,000 clones listed, about 68% were seen once. The sample taken for sequencing was peripheral blood. The receptors stem from a woman between 65 and 79 years old with acute or convalescent COVID-19.

The chain uses TRBV2 and TRBJ2-6; D is ambiguous. This CDR3 region has 13 residues. Per the germline V gene, CDR1 is SNHLY and CDR2 is FYNNEI. With 10 bases removed from V and 0 bases from J, the gap between germline ends came to 7 bases. This chain's CDR3 is CATTDSGANVLTF. The CDR3, as DNA: TGTGCCACTACAGACTCTGGGGCCAACGTCCTGACTTTC.

The chain combines TRBV5-4 with TRBJ2-7; D is perhaps TRBD2 (6 bases). The CDR3 runs 15 residues. V was shortened by 4 bases and J by 0 bases, with 14 bases between the two germline ends. Germline CDR1 is SGHNT and CDR2 is YYREEE (reference sequence). The CDR3 here is CASSPRRGTSYEQYF. CDR3 in DNA: TGTGCCAGCAGCCCAAGGAGGGGCACCTCCTACGAGCAGTACTTC.

The genes are TRBV13 and TRBJ2-2, with D perhaps matching TRBD2 (5 bases). The CDR3 spans 17 residues. From germline, CDR1 is PRHDT and CDR2 FYEKMQ (reference sequence). V was trimmed by 0 bases and J by 4 bases, leaving 15 bases between them. This CDR3 reads CASSLGREGRSTGELFF. The CDR3 bases are TGTGCCAGCAGCTTAGGCCGTGAGGGAAGGTCCACCGGGGAGCTGTTTTTT.

V and J are TRBV11-2 and TRBJ1-1; possible D gene TRBD1, 6 bases. V gave up 4 bases and J gave up 4 bases, with 13 bases separating them. Germline-derived CDR1 and CDR2 are SGHAT and FQNNGV. The CDR3 has 14 amino acids. CDR3 DNA sequence: TGTGCCAGCAGCTCCCGGGTACAGGGCACTGAAGCTTTCTTT. Encoded protein: CASSSRVQGTEAFF.

This clone is categorized as medium-sized. This chain joins TRBV5-1 and TRBJ2-7; D is perhaps TRBD2 (7 bases). V was shortened by 4 bases and J by 4 bases, with 30 bases between the two germline ends. The V gene's germline CDR1 is SGHRS and CDR2 YFSETQ. The CDR3 contains 19 residues. CDR3 amino acids: CASSPYEGVVAGRGYEQYF. The CDR3 coding sequence is TGCGCCAGCAGCCCATATGAGGGGGTGGTAGCGGGTCGCGGGTACGAGCAGTACTTC. Full variable domain (outside the CDR3, taken from reference TRBV5-1 and TRBJ2-7): KAGVTQTPRYLIKTRGQQVTLSCSPISGHRSVSWYQQTPGQGLQFLFEYFSETQRNKGNFPGRFSGRQFSNSRSEMNVSTLELGDSALYLCASSPYEGVVAGRGYEQYFGPGTRLTVT.

CDR3 coding DNA: TGTGCCAGCAGCTTAGAGACAAATAATTCACCCCTCCACTTT. This translates into CASSLETNNSPLHF. J is TRBJ1-6 and V is TRBV7-6; D gene ambiguous. CDR1 SGHVS and CDR2 FNYEAQ come from the germline V gene. The CDR3 is 14 amino acids. Trimming cost V 1 base and J 5 bases, with 6 bases left between them.

This clone has a handful of counts. V gene TRBV19 combines with J gene TRBJ2-1, with 8 bases lining up with TRBD2. This CDR3 is built from 14 residues. Germline CDR1 reads LNHDA; CDR2 reads SQIVND (reference sequence). Trimming cost V 3 bases and J 10 bases; bases outside gene matches: 8. The CDR3 region is CASSMGPRGGEQFF. The CDR3 DNA reads TGTGCCAGTAGTATGGGACCCCGGGGGGGGGAGCAGTTCTTC.

This clone was seen once. The chain carries TRBV29-1 and TRBJ2-2; D remains ambiguous. In germline, CDR1 is SQVTM, CDR2 ANQGSEA. Trimming left V 5 bases short and J 0 bases short, with 10 bases between. The CDR3 sequence is 14 residues long. The CDR3 is CSVRGDPNTGELFF. The DNA for the CDR3 is TGCAGCGTTCGAGGAGACCCGAACACCGGGGAGCTGTTTTTT.

The chain couples TRBV11-2 to TRBJ2-1; no clear D gene. CDR3 length: 11 residues. V dropped 7 bases and J dropped 9 bases, with 10 bases sitting between them. Germline V lookup: CDR1 SGHAT, CDR2 FQNNGV. The CDR3 here is CASKLSGEQFF. As DNA, the CDR3 is TGTGCCAGCAAGTTATCGGGTGAGCAGTTCTTC.

The chain recombines TRBV19 with TRBJ1-1; TRBD1 is a possible D gene (6 bases). Looked up from germline, CDR1 is LNHDA and CDR2 is SQIVND (reference sequence). This CDR3 has 16 amino acids. The ends were cut back, 8 bases at V and 1 base at J, with 20 bases in the middle. The CDR3: CASEEGPGQRNTEAFF. In DNA, the CDR3 is TGTGCCAGTGAAGAGGGCCCGGGACAAAGGAACACTGAAGCTTTCTTT.

This clone was seen only a few times. J is TRBJ1-4 and V is TRBV4-2; the D gene is possibly TRBD1 (6 bases). Trimming left V 4 bases short and J 4 bases short, with 16 bases between. Looked up from germline, CDR1 is LGHNA and CDR2 is YNFKEQ. The CDR3 covers 16 residues. The CDR3 region is CASSPAGAIGNEKLFF. The CDR3, as DNA: TGTGCCAGCAGCCCAGCAGGGGCGATTGGTAATGAAAAACTGTTTTTT.

This rearrangement joins TRBV6-5 to TRBJ2-7; 7 bases align to TRBD1. With V trimmed by 2 bases and J by 4 bases, 2 bases remained unmatched. The CDR3 sequence is 13 residues long. Germline V CDR1 and CDR2: MNHEY, SVGAGI. CDR3: CASSYEQGYEQYF. CDR3 nucleotides: TGTGCCAGCAGTTACGAACAGGGGTACGAGCAGTACTTC.

The chain couples TRBV12-3 or TRBV12-4 to TRBJ1-3, with D uncertain. This CDR3 region has 13 residues. The germline V and J ends were trimmed by 3 bases and 2 bases, with 5 bases remaining between them. CDR3 nucleotides: TGTGCCAGCAGTTTCAGAACTGGAAACACCATATATTTT. Translating it yields CASSFRTGNTIYF.

The chain uses TRBV6-1 and TRBJ1-2; TRBD1 might be the D (6 bases). CDR1 and CDR2 from the germline V gene are MNHNS and SASEGT. This CDR3 is 14 amino acids long. Deletions cut 2 bases from V and 8 bases from J, with 15 bases between. The CDR3 nucleotides read TGTGCCAGCAGTGAATGGGGAGGGACAAGGGGCTACACCTTC. Protein: CASSEWGGTRGYTF.

The chain carries TRBV27 and TRBJ1-1; 8 bases map to TRBD1. There are 13 residues in the CDR3. The germline CDR1 and CDR2 sequences are MNHEY and SMNVEV (reference sequence). V was pared by 3 bases and J by 8 bases, with 5 bases of the junction left unmatched. In nucleotides, the CDR3 is TGTGCCAGCAGTTTGACAGGGGCAGGGGAAGCTTTCTTT. Its translation: CASSLTGAGEAFF.

This chain uses TRBV3-1 (or the pseudogene TRBV3-2) with TRBJ2-3; 7 bases line up with TRBD1. After removal of 0 bases from V and 4 bases from J, the junction contained 4 bases not matched to a gene. CDR3 length: 15 amino acids. Germline values: CDR1 LGHDT, CDR2 YNNKEL (reference sequence). The CDR3 spells CASSQEGGSADTQYF. CDR3 bases: TGTGCCAGCAGCCAAGAAGGGGGCTCGGCAGATACGCAGTATTTT.

The chain is built from TRBV18 and TRBJ1-3; the D is unclear. CDR3 length equals 16 residues. Trimming left V 1 base short and J 0 bases short, with 10 bases between. Germline-derived CDR1 and CDR2 are KGHSH and LQKENI. This CDR3 reads CASSPLAASSGNTIYF. Written as DNA, the CDR3 is TGTGCCAGCTCACCACTTGCTGCGAGCTCTGGAAACACCATATATTTT.

This chain joins TRBV19 and TRBJ1-6; no clear D. Germline CDR1 is LNHDA and CDR2 is SQIVND (reference sequence). The V gene lost 4 bases and the J gene lost 7 bases, with 5 bases spanning the gap. The CDR3 runs 12 residues. CDR3 DNA: TGTGCCAGTAGTACCCGGAATTCACCCCTCCACTTT. Translation: CASSTRNSPLHF. Variable domain in full (rest from reference TRBV19 and TRBJ1-6): DGGITQSPKYLFRKEGQNVTLSCEQNLNHDAMYWYRQDPGQGLRLIYYSQIVNDFQKGDIAEGYSVSREKKESFPLTVTSAQKNPTAFYLCASSTRNSPLHFGNGTRLTVT.

This chain connects TRBV6-2 or TRBV6-3 to TRBJ2-1; a weak D match, TRBD2 (5 bases). The CDR3 extends over 12 amino acids. The germline V and J ends were trimmed by 6 bases and 8 bases, with 11 bases remaining between them. The germline V gene has CDR1 MNHEY and CDR2 SVGEGT. CDR3 sequence (DNA): TGTGCCAGCAGCGCATACGGGGATGAGCAGTTCTTC. Its translation is CASSAYGDEQFF.

This sequence joins TRBV29-1 and TRBJ1-1; no clear D gene. Germline V gene sequence: CDR1 SQVTM, CDR2 ANQGSEA. V was shortened by 7 bases and J by 5 bases, with 17 bases between the two germline ends. This CDR3 is built from 13 residues. DNA of the CDR3: TGCAGCGCCCTGTCCCCCCAGGAAACTGAAGCTTTCTTT. Amino acids: CSALSPQETEAFF.

This chain links TRBV19 with TRBJ1-5, with TRBD1 identical over 10 bases. Germline V CDR1 and CDR2: LNHDA, SQIVND (reference sequence). V trimming: 6 bases; J trimming: 7 bases; junction bases outside the gene matches: 9. This CDR3 comprises 15 residues. CDR3 region: CASRQDRGRGQPQHF. The CDR3 bases are TGTGCCAGTAGACAAGACAGGGGGCGCGGGCAGCCCCAGCATTTT.

Only a few counts were recorded for this clone. J is TRBJ1-3 and V is TRBV5-4; D not resolved. This CDR3 is built from 13 residues. CDR1 is SGHNT, CDR2 YYREEE, per germline (reference sequence). The V end was cut by 3 bases, the J end by 2 bases, with 6 bases between. In DNA form, the CDR3 reads TGTGCCAGCAGCTCTCTTACTGGAAACACCATATATTTT. It yields the protein CASSSLTGNTIYF.

CDR3 bases: TGTGCCAGCAGCTACCTTAACATCAATGAGCAGTTCTTC. The encoded protein is CASSYLNINEQFF. This rearrangement joins TRBV5-4 to TRBJ2-1; D unclear. V lost 3 bases and J 6 bases, leaving 10 bases between the germline ends. The CDR3 runs 13 residues. CDR1 is SGHNT, CDR2 YYREEE, per germline (reference sequence).

This clone came up a few times. The chain's CDR3 is CASSLASGRYNEQFF. CDR3 nucleotides: TGTGCCAGCAGCTTAGCTAGCGGACGTTACAATGAGCAGTTCTTC. The J gene is TRBJ2-1, the V gene TRBV7-3, with 7 bases lining up with TRBD2. The germline V gene has CDR1 SGHTA and CDR2 FQGTGA. The CDR3 extends over 15 amino acids. J lost 4 bases, V lost 2 bases, and 5 bases had no gene match.